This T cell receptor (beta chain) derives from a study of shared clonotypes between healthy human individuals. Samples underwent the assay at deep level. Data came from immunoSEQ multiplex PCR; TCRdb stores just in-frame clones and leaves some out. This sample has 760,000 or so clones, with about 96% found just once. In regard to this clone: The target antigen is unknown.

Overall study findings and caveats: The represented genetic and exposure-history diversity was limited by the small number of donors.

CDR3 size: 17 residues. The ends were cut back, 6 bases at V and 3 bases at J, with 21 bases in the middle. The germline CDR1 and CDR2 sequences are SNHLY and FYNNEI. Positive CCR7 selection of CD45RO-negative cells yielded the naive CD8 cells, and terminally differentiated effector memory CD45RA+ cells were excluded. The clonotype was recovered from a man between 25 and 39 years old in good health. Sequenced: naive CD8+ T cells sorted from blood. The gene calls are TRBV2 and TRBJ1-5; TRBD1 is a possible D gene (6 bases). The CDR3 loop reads CASRRAPGQGFNQPQHF. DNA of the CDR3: TGTGCCAGCAGGAGGGCTCCGGGACAAGGTTTCAATCAGCCCCAGCATTTT.